The rows below give T cell receptor beta chains drawn from one sample of a study of cytomegalovirus exposure and HLA in healthy donors. Sequenced by immunoSEQ multiplex PCR; TCRdb stores in-frame clones only, minus some. The sample consists of roughly 190,000 clones, 70% to 75% of them appearing once. The specimen sequenced was PBMCs. The receptors were gathered from a woman aged 25 to 39 in good health and CMV-seropositive. Both conserved end residues are part of each CDR3. The D gene is left open where the match is weak. Only part of the rows carry a size: once, few, many, or a class if the clone is expanded.

CDR3: CVSSVGTGNYEQYF
DNA: TGTGTCAGCAGCGTAGGGACAGGGAACTACGAGCAGTACTTC
length: 14
J: TRBJ2-7
V: TRBV9
D: TRBD1
size: .

CDR3: CASSQRGTSFF
DNA: TGCGCCAGCAGCCAGCGCGGAACGTCTTTCTTT
length: 11
J: TRBJ1-1
V: TRBV4-1
D: .
size: few

CDR3: CASSEARGRFDNKDF
DNA: TGTGCCAGCAGTGAAGCCAGGGGGCGTTTCGATAATAAGGACTTC
length: 15
J: TRBJ2-4
V: TRBV6-1
D: TRBD1
size: .

CDR3: CASSALSRDSEAFF
DNA: TGTGCCAGCAGTGCTCTCAGCCGAGACTCCGAAGCTTTCTTT
length: 14
J: TRBJ1-1
V: TRBV2
D: .
size: .

CDR3: CASSLTGTGNQPQHF
DNA: TGTGCCAGCAGCTTGACAGGGACAGGCAATCAGCCCCAGCATTTT
length: 15
J: TRBJ1-5
V: TRBV5-5
D: TRBD1
size: once

CDR3: CSGGGGGNEKLFF
DNA: TGTTCCGGCGGGGGAGGGGGGAATGAAAAACTGTTTTTT
length: 13
J: TRBJ1-4
V: TRBV7-9
D: .
size: few

CDR3: CASTDGIQGQFF
DNA: TGTGCCAGCACCGACGGAATCCAGGGGCAGTTCTTC
length: 12
J: TRBJ2-1
V: TRBV6-5
D: .
size: .

CDR3: CASSLARTSGRVHYNEQFF
DNA: TGTGCCAGCAGCTTAGCACGGACTAGCGGGAGGGTTCACTACAATGAGCAGTTCTTC
length: 19
J: TRBJ2-1
V: TRBV7-9
D: TRBD2
size: .

CDR3: CASSLVGAGGGKNIQYF
DNA: TGTGCCAGCAGCTTAGTCGGCGCGGGAGGCGGCAAAAACATTCAGTACTTC
length: 17
J: TRBJ2-4
V: TRBV7-2
D: TRBD2
size: .

CDR3: CASSLRTSGIEQYF
DNA: TGTGCCAGCAGCTTACGGACTAGCGGGATCGAGCAGTACTTC
length: 14
J: TRBJ2-7
V: TRBV7-6
D: TRBD2
size: .

CDR3: CASSSRGGRGPDTQYF
DNA: TGTGCCAGCAGTTCCCGTGGAGGGAGGGGCCCAGATACGCAGTATTTT
length: 16
J: TRBJ2-3
V: TRBV27
D: TRBD2
size: once

CDR3: CASSLGHDYEQYF
DNA: TGTGCCAGCAGCCTGGGACACGACTACGAGCAGTACTTC
length: 13
J: TRBJ2-7
V: TRBV11-2
D: .
size: .

CDR3: CSVEVMEGALYEQFF
DNA: TGCAGCGTTGAAGTGATGGAGGGGGCGCTTTATGAGCAGTTCTTC
length: 15
J: TRBJ2-1
V: TRBV29-1
D: .
size: .

CDR3: CASSPREGTEAFF
DNA: TGTGCCAGCAGCCCCAGGGAAGGGACTGAAGCTTTCTTT
length: 13
J: TRBJ1-1
V: TRBV2
D: .
size: .

CDR3: CASSFLDGASGQYF
DNA: TGTGCCAGCAGTTTCCTCGACGGCGCGTCGGGGCAGTACTTC
length: 14
J: TRBJ2-7
V: TRBV27
D: .
size: .

CDR3: CASSLAQASYEQYF
DNA: TGTGCCAGCAGCTTAGCGCAGGCTTCCTACGAGCAGTACTTC
length: 14
J: TRBJ2-7
V: TRBV7-8
D: .
size: medium-sized

CDR3: CASSLGRTDTQYF
DNA: TGTGCCAGCAGCTTGGGCAGGACAGATACGCAGTATTTT
length: 13
J: TRBJ2-3
V: TRBV5-6
D: .
size: .